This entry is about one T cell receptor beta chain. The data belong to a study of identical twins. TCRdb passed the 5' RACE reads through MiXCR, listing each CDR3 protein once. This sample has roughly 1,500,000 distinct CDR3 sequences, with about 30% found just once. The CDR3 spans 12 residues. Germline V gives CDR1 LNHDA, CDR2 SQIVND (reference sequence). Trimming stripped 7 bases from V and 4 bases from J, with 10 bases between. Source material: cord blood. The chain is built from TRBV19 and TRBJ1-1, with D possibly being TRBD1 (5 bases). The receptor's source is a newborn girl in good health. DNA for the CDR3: TGTGCCAGTAAAGTAGGGGTCACTGAAGCTTTCTTT. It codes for CASKVGVTEAFF.